This entry lists 20 T cell receptor beta chains sequenced from one sample in a study of blood T cell repertoires in COVID-19. Clones were sequenced by immunoSEQ multiplex PCR, and TCRdb holds only the in-frame ones, with some missing. The sample has about 130,000 clones, about four fifths seen once. Sequencing input: peripheral blood. The receptors derive from a man aged 25-45 years with COVID-19, enrolled during active disease.

J is TRBJ1-6 and V is TRBV5-4, with D perhaps TRBD1 (6 bases). The V end lost 9 bases, the J end lost 8 bases, and 18 bases lay between the germline ends. This CDR3 comprises 14 residues. Germline CDR1 SGHNT, CDR2 YYREEE (reference sequence). The CDR3 sequence is CATRPQGLDSPLHF. The CDR3 DNA reads as TGTGCCACACGCCCTCAGGGGCTAGATTCACCCCTCCACTTT.

This clone has ten or more counts. V gene TRBV12-5 combines with J gene TRBJ1-3, with 9 bases aligning to TRBD1. J gave up 2 bases and V 1 base, and 15 bases lay outside the gene matches. The CDR3 length is 20 residues. Looked up from germline, CDR1 is LGHNT and CDR2 is FRNRAP. DNA of the CDR3: TGTGCTAGTGGTTTGGCAACTGTCCCCTTGACAGGGGGAACTGGAAACACCATATATTTT. Translation gives CASGLATVPLTGGTGNTIYF.

This chain links TRBV28 with TRBJ1-5, with a possible D match to TRBD1 (6 bases). The CDR3 totals 14 residues. Germline V gene data show CDR1 as MDHEN and CDR2 as SYDVKM. V lost 6 bases and J 0 bases, leaving 9 bases between the germline ends. Here the CDR3 reads CASRRGNSNQPQHF. The CDR3, as DNA: TGTGCCAGCAGGAGGGGGAATAGCAATCAGCCCCAGCATTTT.

The chain has TRBV27 and TRBJ1-6; TRBD1 agrees at 7 bases. Germline values: CDR1 MNHEY, CDR2 SMNVEV (reference sequence). V dropped 0 bases and J dropped 3; count of bases not matched to a gene: 5. The CDR3 covers 17 residues. In nucleotides, the CDR3 is TGTGCCAGCAGTTTATCACGGGACAGCGGCTATAATTCACCCCTCCACTTT. It translates to CASSLSRDSGYNSPLHF.

This clone was observed once. The chain combines TRBV19 with TRBJ2-1; 9 bases align to TRBD2. Per the germline V gene, CDR1 is LNHDA and CDR2 is SQIVND (reference sequence). The CDR3 is 16 residues long. The V and J ends lost 5 bases and 6 bases, in that order; junction bases with no gene match: 11. DNA of the CDR3: TGTGCCAGTAGTGTGGTGTCCAGCGGGAGGATCAATGAGCAGTTCTTC. Residues: CASSVVSSGRINEQFF.

The chain couples TRBV4-3 to TRBJ2-6; perhaps TRBD1 as D (5 bases). CDR3 size: 16 residues. Germline CDR1 and CDR2: LGHNA and YSLEER. V gave up 0 bases and J gave up 2 bases, with 8 bases separating them. The CDR3 DNA reads as TGCGCCAGCAGCCAAGATACGACAGCTGGGGCCAACGTCCTGACTTTC. This encodes CASSQDTTAGANVLTF.

The genes are TRBV3-1 (or the pseudogene TRBV3-2) and TRBJ1-1, with 7 bases that match TRBD1. The V and J ends lost 5 bases and 6 bases, in that order; junction bases with no gene match: 9. This CDR3 comprises 14 residues. Germline CDR1 reads LGHDT; CDR2 reads YNNKEL (reference sequence). The CDR3 reads CASSGYRGMAEAFF. CDR3 bases: TGTGCCAGCAGCGGTTACAGGGGTATGGCTGAAGCTTTCTTT.

The rearrangement links TRBV19 to TRBJ1-2; 9 bases match TRBD1. V lost 7 bases and J lost 8; bases outside the gene matches: 14. The CDR3 loop spans 15 amino acids. Germline loops: CDR1 LNHDA, CDR2 SQIVND (reference sequence). CDR3: CASNPGQGGSEGYTF. In DNA form, the CDR3 reads TGTGCCAGTAATCCGGGACAGGGAGGCTCTGAGGGCTACACCTTC.

This clone was found many times. The V and J genes are TRBV10-1 and TRBJ2-2; D is possibly TRBD2 (6 bases). Germline V lookup: CDR1 WNHNN, CDR2 SYGVQD (reference sequence). V was clipped by 2 bases and J by 6 bases, with 16 bases between them. The CDR3 contains 16 residues. The CDR3 protein is CASSERTGVVAGELFF. The DNA for the CDR3 is TGCGCCAGCAGTGAGCGGACGGGAGTCGTTGCCGGGGAGCTGTTTTTT.

The chain is built from TRBV12-3 or TRBV12-4 and TRBJ1-1; D remains unclear. The CDR3 loop spans 13 amino acids. V was clipped by 3 bases and J by 8 bases, with 13 bases between them. Here the CDR3 reads CASSFRGGPEAFF. CDR3 nucleotides: TGTGCCAGCAGTTTTCGAGGAGGACCCGAAGCTTTCTTT.

V usage is TRBV24-1 and J usage is TRBJ2-1; maybe TRBD2 (5 bases). V shed 5 bases and J shed 0 bases, with 10 bases lying between them. The CDR3 is made up of 15 amino acids. Germline-derived CDR1 and CDR2 are KGHDR and SFDVKD. The CDR3 here is CATSVGESSYNEQFF. The CDR3 bases are TGTGCCACCAGTGTTGGGGAGAGCTCCTACAATGAGCAGTTCTTC.

The CDR3 DNA is TGTGCCAGTAGGCGTCCTACAGAGAACACTGAAGCTTTCTTT. It codes for CASRRPTENTEAFF. The J gene is TRBJ1-1, the V gene TRBV19, with unresolved D. This CDR3 has 14 residues. V was trimmed by 6 bases and J by 1 base, leaving 12 bases between them. Germline-derived CDR1 and CDR2 are LNHDA and SQIVND (reference sequence).

This clone came up once. This chain uses TRBV5-1 with TRBJ2-1; 8 bases are a match to TRBD1. The CDR3 loop spans 15 amino acids. Looked up from germline, CDR1 is SGHRS and CDR2 is YFSETQ. With V trimmed by 6 bases and J by 7 bases, 12 bases remained unmatched. In nucleotides, the CDR3 is TGCGCCAGCAATAGCAGGCAGGGGGCGCGAAATGAGCAGTTCTTC. Amino acid sequence: CASNSRQGARNEQFF.

This clone occurred a few times. This chain uses TRBV20-1 with TRBJ2-1; D is unresolved. V was clipped by 3 bases and J by 4 bases, with 7 bases between them. The CDR3 has 12 residues. From germline, CDR1 is DFQATT and CDR2 SNEGSKA (reference sequence). CDR3 nucleotides: TGCAGTGCTAGTCCCAGTTACAATGAGCAGTTCTTC. It codes for CSASPSYNEQFF.

The CDR3 DNA reads as TGTGCCAGCAGCGAACCTAGCGGGAGTTTTATTAATGAGCAGTTCTTC. Its translation is CASSEPSGSFINEQFF. J is TRBJ2-1 and V is TRBV7-3; 10 bases map to TRBD2. Trimming at V came to 5 bases and at J to 7 bases, leaving 11 bases not matched to a gene. This CDR3 spans 16 amino acids. Germline lookup yields CDR1 SGHTA and CDR2 FQGTGA.

Here the CDR3 reads CASRQRTGAGTEAFF. CDR3 DNA sequence: TGTGCCAGCAGACAAAGGACAGGGGCTGGGACTGAAGCTTTCTTT. This rearrangement joins TRBV11-3 to TRBJ1-1, with 9 bases lining up with TRBD1. J was trimmed by 5 bases and V by 6 bases; bases with no gene match: 10. The germline gives CDR1 SGHNT, CDR2 YENEEA. CDR3 size: 15 residues.

This clone was seen just once. The chain links TRBV7-3 to TRBJ2-3; D not resolved. V lost 3 bases and J lost 4, with 11 bases in between. Germline loops: CDR1 SGHTA, CDR2 FQGTGA. The CDR3 loop spans 14 amino acids. Here the CDR3 DNA reads TGTGCCAGCAGCTTTGGGCAAGATCCAGATACGCAGTATTTT. It encodes CASSFGQDPDTQYF.

CDR3 in amino acids: CASSFYRGYEQYF. DNA for the CDR3: TGTGCCAGCAGCTTCTACAGGGGTTACGAGCAGTACTTC. V gene TRBV7-2 combines with J gene TRBJ2-7; 7 bases are shared with TRBD1. Per germline, CDR1 SGHTA and CDR2 FQGNSA. V lost 3 bases to trimming and J lost 4 bases; unmatched junction nucleotides: 3. The CDR3 has 13 amino acids.

V gene TRBV27 combines with J gene TRBJ2-7; no reliable D call. V gave up 5 bases and J gave up 3 bases, with 5 bases separating them. CDR1 MNHEY and CDR2 SMNVEV come from the germline V gene (reference sequence). This CDR3 contains 11 residues. For the CDR3, the DNA is TGTGCCAGCAGTCCTAACTACGAGCAGTACTTC. Translating gives CASSPNYEQYF.

The V call is TRBV28, the J call TRBJ1-1, with D possibly TRBD1 on 5 matching bases. Per the germline V gene, CDR1 is MDHEN and CDR2 is SYDVKM. V was shortened by 0 bases and J by 1 base, with 15 bases between the two germline ends. CDR3 length: 17 amino acids. DNA for the CDR3: TGTGCCAGCAGTTTATGGGGAGGCGGGGCTGGGAACACTGAAGCTTTCTTT. This gives the protein CASSLWGGGAGNTEAFF. Looking up the rest from reference TRBV28 and TRBJ1-1 gives the full variable domain: DVKVTQSSRYLVKRTGEKVFLECVQDMDHENMFWYRQDPGLGLRLIYFSYDVKMKEKGDIPEGYSVSREKKERFSLILESASTNQTSMYLCASSLWGGGAGNTEAFFGQGTRLTVV.